The following is a T cell receptor beta chain sequence with its context. What it binds is unknown. This CDR3 has 16 residues. In the PCR, 60 Vbeta and 13 Jbeta primers were used. Assay: immunoSEQ multiplex PCR; the TCRdb copy retains only in-frame clones and omits some. This sample has more than 80,000 clones, with approximately 83% found just once. This entry is derived from a study of cytomegalovirus exposure and HLA in healthy donors. Study results and caveats: The majority of CMV-associated TCR beta chains were reported as apparently HLA-restricted in a later analysis. Overall, some 160 TCR beta chains were annotated as cytomegalovirus-associated.

The chain carries TRBV21-1 and TRBJ2-7; TRBD1, the D gene given by the table, was not confirmed from the DNA. TRBV21-1 is flagged as a pseudogene. This receptor was obtained from a female donor in good health and CMV-seropositive. Input material: PBMCs. Written as DNA, the CDR3 is TGTGCCAGCAGCAAACGATGGGGCGTTTGGGACTACGAGCAGTACTTC. This gives the protein CASSKRWGVWDYEQYF.